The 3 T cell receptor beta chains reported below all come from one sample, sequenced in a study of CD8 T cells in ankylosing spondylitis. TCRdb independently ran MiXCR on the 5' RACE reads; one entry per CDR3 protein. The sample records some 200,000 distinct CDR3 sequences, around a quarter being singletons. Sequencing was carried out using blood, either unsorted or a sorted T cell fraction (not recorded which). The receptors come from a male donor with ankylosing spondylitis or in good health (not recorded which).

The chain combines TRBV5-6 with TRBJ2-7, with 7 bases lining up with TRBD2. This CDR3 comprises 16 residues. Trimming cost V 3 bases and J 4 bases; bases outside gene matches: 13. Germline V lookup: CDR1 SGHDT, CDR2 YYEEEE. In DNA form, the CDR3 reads TGTGCCAGCAGCTCTTACACTAGCGCTGCCTTGTACGAGCAGTACTTC. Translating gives CASSSYTSAALYEQYF.

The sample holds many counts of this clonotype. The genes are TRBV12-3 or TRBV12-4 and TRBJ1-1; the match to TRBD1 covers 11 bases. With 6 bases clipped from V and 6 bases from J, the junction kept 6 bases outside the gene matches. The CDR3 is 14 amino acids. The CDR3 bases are TGTGCCAGCAGCATCACGGGACAGGGGGCTGAAGCTTTCTTT. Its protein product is CASSITGQGAEAFF.

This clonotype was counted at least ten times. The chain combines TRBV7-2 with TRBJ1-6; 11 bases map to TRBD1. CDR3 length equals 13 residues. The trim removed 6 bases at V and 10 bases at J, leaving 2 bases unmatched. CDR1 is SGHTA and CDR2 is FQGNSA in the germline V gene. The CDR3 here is CASSGTGGSPLHF. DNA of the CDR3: TGTGCCAGCAGTGGGACAGGGGGATCACCCCTCCACTTT.